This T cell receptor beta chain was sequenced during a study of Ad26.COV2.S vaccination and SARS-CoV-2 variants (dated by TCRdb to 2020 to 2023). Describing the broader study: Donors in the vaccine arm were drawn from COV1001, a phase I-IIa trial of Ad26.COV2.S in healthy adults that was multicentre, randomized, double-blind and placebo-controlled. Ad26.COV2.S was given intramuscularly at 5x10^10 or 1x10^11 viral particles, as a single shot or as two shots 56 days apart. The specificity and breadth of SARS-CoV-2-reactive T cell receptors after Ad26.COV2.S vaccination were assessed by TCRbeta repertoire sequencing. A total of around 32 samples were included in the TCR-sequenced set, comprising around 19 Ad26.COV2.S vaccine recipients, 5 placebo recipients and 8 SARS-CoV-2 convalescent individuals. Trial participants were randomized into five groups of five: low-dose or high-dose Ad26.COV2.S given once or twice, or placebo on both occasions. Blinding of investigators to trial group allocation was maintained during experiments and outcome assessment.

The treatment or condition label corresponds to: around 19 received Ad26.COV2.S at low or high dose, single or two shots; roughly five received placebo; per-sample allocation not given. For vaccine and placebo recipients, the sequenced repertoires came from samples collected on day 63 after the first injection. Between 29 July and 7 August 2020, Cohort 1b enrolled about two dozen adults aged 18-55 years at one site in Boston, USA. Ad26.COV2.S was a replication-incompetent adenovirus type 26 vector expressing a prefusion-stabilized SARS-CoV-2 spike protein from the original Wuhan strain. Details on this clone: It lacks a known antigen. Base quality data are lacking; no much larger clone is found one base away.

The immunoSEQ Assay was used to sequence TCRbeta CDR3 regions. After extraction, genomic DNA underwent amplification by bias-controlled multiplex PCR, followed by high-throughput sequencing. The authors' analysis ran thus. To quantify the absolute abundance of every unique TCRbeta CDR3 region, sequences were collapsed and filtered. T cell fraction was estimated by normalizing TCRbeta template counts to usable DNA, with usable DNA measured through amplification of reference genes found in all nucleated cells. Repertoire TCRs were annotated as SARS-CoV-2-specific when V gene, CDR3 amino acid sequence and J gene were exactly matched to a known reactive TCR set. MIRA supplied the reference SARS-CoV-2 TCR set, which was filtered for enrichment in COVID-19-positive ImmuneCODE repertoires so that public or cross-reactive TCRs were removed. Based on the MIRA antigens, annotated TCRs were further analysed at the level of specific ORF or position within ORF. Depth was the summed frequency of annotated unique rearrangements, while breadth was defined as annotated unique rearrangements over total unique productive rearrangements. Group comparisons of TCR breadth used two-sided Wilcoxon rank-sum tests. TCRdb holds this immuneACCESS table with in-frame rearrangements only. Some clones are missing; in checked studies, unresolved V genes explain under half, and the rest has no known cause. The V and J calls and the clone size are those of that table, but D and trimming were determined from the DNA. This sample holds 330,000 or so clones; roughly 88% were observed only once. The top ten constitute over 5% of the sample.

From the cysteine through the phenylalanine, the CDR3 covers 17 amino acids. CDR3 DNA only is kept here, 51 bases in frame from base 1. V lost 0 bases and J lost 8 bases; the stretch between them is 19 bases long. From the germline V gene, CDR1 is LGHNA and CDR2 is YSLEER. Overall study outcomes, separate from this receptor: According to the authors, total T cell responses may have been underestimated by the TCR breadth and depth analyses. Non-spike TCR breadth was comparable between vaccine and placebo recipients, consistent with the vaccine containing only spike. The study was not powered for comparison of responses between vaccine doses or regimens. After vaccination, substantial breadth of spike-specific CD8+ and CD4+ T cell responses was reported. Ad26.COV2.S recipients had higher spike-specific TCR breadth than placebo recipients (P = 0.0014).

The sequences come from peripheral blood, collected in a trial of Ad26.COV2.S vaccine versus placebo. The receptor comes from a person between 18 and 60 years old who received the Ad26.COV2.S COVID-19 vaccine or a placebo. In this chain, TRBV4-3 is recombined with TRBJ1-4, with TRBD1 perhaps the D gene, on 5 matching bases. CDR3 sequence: CASSQDKADTGKEKLFF. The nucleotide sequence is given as TGCGCCAGCAGCCAAGATAAGGCCGATACAGGAAAAGAAAAACTGTTTTTT.